What follows are 20 T cell receptor beta chains derived from one specimen sequenced in a study of regulatory T cells in long-lasting Graves disease. The time point was: newly diagnosed GD, antithyroid drugs for less than 3 months. TCR sequences were obtained from RNA taken from PBMCs. The TCR beta library used iRepertoire HTBI primers with Arm-PCR amplification of CDR3. MiXCR was run by TCRdb on the multiplex PCR reads, yielding one entry per CDR3 protein. The repertoire holds approximately 350,000 distinct CDR3 sequences, with 15% to 20% as singletons. A further study also used this sample, focusing on T cells in Graves' hyperthyroidism and ophthalmopathy.

Sequences were derived from peripheral blood mononuclear cells (PBMCs), sampled at new diagnosis, from a patient treated with antithyroid drugs. The receptors stem from a woman younger than 35 with Graves disease.

The sample holds many counts of this clonotype. This chain uses TRBV12-3 or TRBV12-4 with TRBJ2-1; 7 bases align to TRBD1. This CDR3 is 16 amino acids long. Losses at the gene ends were 5 bases for V and 5 bases for J; bases not matched to a gene: 12. The CDR3 here is CASSGIQNTGDNEQFF. Here the CDR3 DNA reads TGTGCCAGCAGTGGAATACAAAATACAGGGGACAATGAGCAGTTCTTC.

This chain connects TRBV25-1 to TRBJ2-6; perhaps TRBD2 as D (5 bases). V gave up 7 bases and J gave up 2 bases, with 12 bases separating them. Germline V gene sequence: CDR1 MGHDK, CDR2 SYGVNS. The CDR3 loop spans 15 amino acids. DNA for the CDR3: TGTGCCAGCATTGGCCGCGGGCCTGGGGCCAACGTCCTGACTTTC. Translated, it gives CASIGRGPGANVLTF.

The sample holds many counts of this clonotype. The V call is TRBV7-6, the J call TRBJ1-5, with TRBD1 as a possible D gene (5 bases). V dropped 1 base and J dropped 4 bases, with 11 bases sitting between them. The CDR3 has 15 residues. Per the germline V gene, CDR1 is SGHVS and CDR2 is FNYEAQ. The CDR3 DNA sequence: TGTGCCAGCAGCTTAGGGGGGTCAGCAAATCAGCCCCAGCATTTT. Translated: CASSLGGSANQPQHF. The entire variable domain, with the rest obtained from reference TRBV7-6 and TRBJ1-5, is as follows: GAGVSQSPRYKVTKRGQDVALRCDPISGHVSLYWYRQALGQGPEFLTYFNYEAQQDKSGLPNDRFSAERPEGSISTLTIQRTEQRDSAMYRCASSLGGSANQPQHFGDGTRLSIL.

This clonotype appeared a few times. This rearrangement joins TRBV20-1 to TRBJ2-1; D gene unclear. Germline values: CDR1 DFQATT, CDR2 SNEGSKA (reference sequence). Trimming pared 3 bases from V and 4 bases from J, leaving 13 bases between. The CDR3 consists of 14 residues. The CDR3 loop is CSASSAASYNEQFF. The CDR3 nucleotides read TGCAGTGCTAGCTCGGCGGCCTCTTACAATGAGCAGTTCTTC.

This chain connects TRBV20-1 to TRBJ1-5, with D possibly being TRBD1 (5 bases). Germline-derived CDR1 and CDR2 are DFQATT and SNEGSKA (reference sequence). The CDR3 totals 14 residues. With 0 bases removed from V and 9 bases from J, the gap between germline ends came to 15 bases. The chain's CDR3 is CSARDIQDDRPQHF. DNA of the CDR3: TGCAGTGCTAGAGATATCCAGGATGACAGGCCCCAGCATTTT.

This clonotype was counted at least ten times. The V and J genes are TRBV18 and TRBJ1-6; TRBD1 is a possible D gene (6 bases). The germline CDR1 and CDR2 sequences are KGHSH and LQKENI. Trimming pared 3 bases from V and 3 bases from J, leaving 12 bases between. The CDR3 is 16 residues long. The DNA for the CDR3 is TGTGCCAGCTCACCTCACGACAGGAACTATAATTCACCCCTCCACTTT. The encoded protein is CASSPHDRNYNSPLHF.

This clonotype showed up many times. The V gene is TRBV11-2, the J gene TRBJ2-1, with D perhaps TRBD1 (5 bases). Trimming removed 5 bases at V and 4 bases at J, with 12 bases between. Per germline, CDR1 SGHAT and CDR2 FQNNGV. This CDR3 region has 14 residues. CDR3 coding DNA: TGTGCCAGCAGCCAAGGACACGGGTACAATGAGCAGTTCTTC. The encoded protein is CASSQGHGYNEQFF.

This clonotype came up a few times. The rearrangement joins TRBV4-1 to TRBJ2-1; 9 nucleotides match TRBD2. Germline assignment: CDR1 MGHRA and CDR2 YSYEKL. Trimming at V came to 1 base and at J to 6 bases, leaving 7 bases not matched to a gene. CDR3 size: 16 residues. The CDR3 reads CASSQVLAGVANEQFF. The CDR3 nucleotides read TGCGCCAGCAGCCAAGTCTTAGCGGGAGTGGCCAATGAGCAGTTCTTC.

In its sample, this clonotype was seen many times. The chain has TRBV3-1 and TRBJ2-5, with 8 bases fitting TRBD2. Trimming removed 3 bases from V and 2 bases from J; junction bases left unmatched: 2. The germline CDR1 and CDR2 sequences are LGHDT and YNNKEL (reference sequence). The CDR3 is made up of 14 amino acids. Here the CDR3 reads CASSQRGAQETQYF. In DNA form, the CDR3 reads TGTGCCAGCAGCCAGCGGGGGGCTCAAGAGACCCAGTACTTC.

This clonotype was recorded a few times. The J gene is TRBJ2-5, the V gene TRBV5-1; 7 bases are a match to TRBD2. The germline V gene encodes CDR1 SGHRS and CDR2 YFSETQ. The length of the CDR3 is 16 residues. Unmatched junction bases numbered 9, after V lost 2 bases and J lost 2 bases. The CDR3 protein is CASSFGDYPKQETQYF. The CDR3 DNA reads as TGCGCCAGCAGCTTTGGGGACTACCCGAAACAAGAGACCCAGTACTTC.

V and J are TRBV5-1 and TRBJ2-1; a weak D match, TRBD1 (6 bases). This CDR3 has 15 residues. Germline CDR1 SGHRS, CDR2 YFSETQ. Trimming cost V 0 bases and J 7 bases, with 14 bases left between them. CDR3 sequence (DNA): TGCGCCAGCAGCTTGGCGGTGGGACACCGAAATGAGCAGTTCTTC. Translation: CASSLAVGHRNEQFF.

This clonotype was detected only a few times. This chain joins TRBV4-1 and TRBJ1-4; 11 bases are a match to TRBD1. There are 17 residues in the CDR3. Germline assignment: CDR1 MGHRA and CDR2 YSYEKL. V gave up 2 bases and J gave up 8 bases; unmatched junction bases: 10. Written as DNA, the CDR3 is TGCGCCAGCAGCCAACCGGGACAGGGGGTCCGGGGGGAAAAACTGTTTTTT. Protein product: CASSQPGQGVRGEKLFF.

In this sample, this clonotype turned up many times. CDR3 residues: CAWRTGGLSTEAFF. As DNA, the CDR3 is TGTGCCTGGAGGACAGGGGGCTTGAGCACTGAAGCTTTCTTT. The chain employs TRBV30 and TRBJ1-1; TRBD1 matches at 10 bases. The V and J ends lost 3 bases and 4 bases, in that order; junction bases with no gene match: 5. This CDR3 is built from 14 residues. Germline V gives CDR1 GTSNPN, CDR2 SVGIG (reference sequence). Drawing the rest from reference TRBV30 and TRBJ1-1, the complete variable domain is SQTIHQWPATLVQPVGSPLSLECTVEGTSNPNLYWYRQAAGRGLQLLFYSVGIGQISSEVPQNLSASRPQDRQFILSSKKLLLSDSGFYLCAWRTGGLSTEAFFGQGTRLTVV.

This clonotype has a handful of counts. The chain recombines TRBV5-1 with TRBJ2-3; 10 nucleotides agree with TRBD1. The CDR3 consists of 15 residues. Trimming at V came to 5 bases and at J to 1 base, leaving 4 bases not matched to a gene. The germline CDR1 and CDR2 sequences are SGHRS and YFSETQ. CDR3 amino acids: CASRGTGDRTDTQYF. The CDR3 coding sequence is TGCGCCAGCAGGGGGACAGGGGACCGCACAGATACGCAGTATTTT.

This clonotype was seen many times. This sequence joins TRBV12-3 or TRBV12-4 and TRBJ1-1; 9 bases fit TRBD1. The J segment lost 4 bases and the V segment lost 7 bases, leaving 16 bases of the junction unmatched. The CDR3 is made up of 17 amino acids. The CDR3 DNA sequence: TGTGCCAGCACGAATCGGGGCCTAACAGGGGGCGGCACTGAAGCTTTCTTT. Protein product: CASTNRGLTGGGTEAFF.

At least ten counts were recorded for this clonotype. The chain carries TRBV28 and TRBJ1-5, with a weak D call TRBD1 (6 bases). The CDR3 consists of 17 residues. The germline CDR1 and CDR2 sequences are MDHEN and SYDVKM. The V end was cut by 4 bases, the J end by 6 bases, with 22 bases between. Here the CDR3 DNA reads TGTGCCAGCAGTTCCTTCCTCAGGGGTTTAGGTCGTCAGCCCCAGCATTTT. The encoded protein is CASSSFLRGLGRQPQHF.

This chain links TRBV2 with TRBJ2-1; 8 bases map to TRBD2. Germline CDR1 is SNHLY and CDR2 is FYNNEI. The junction had 12 bases not matched to a gene; V was cut back by 6 bases and J by 8 bases. This CDR3 spans 15 amino acids. The CDR3 here is CASRLESGGSDEQFF. In nucleotides, the CDR3 is TGTGCCAGCAGACTGGAGAGCGGGGGTTCGGATGAGCAGTTCTTC.

On this clonotype: A far larger clone is one base from this, pointing to a likely read error. The chain uses TRBV7-9 and TRBJ2-7, with 7 nucleotides matching TRBD1. The CDR3 extends over 16 amino acids. V lost 5 bases to trimming and J lost 7 bases; unmatched junction nucleotides: 17. Germline values: CDR1 SEHNR, CDR2 FQNEAQ (reference sequence). CDR3 sequence (DNA): TGTGCCAGCAGCCCCGTGGCCGGGACAGACTACAATGAGCAGTACTTC. It codes for CASSPVAGTDYNEQYF.

The chain couples TRBV7-9 to TRBJ1-5; maybe TRBD1 (5 bases). Trimming left V 4 bases short and J 6 bases short, with 10 bases between. Germline lookup yields CDR1 SEHNR and CDR2 FQNEAQ (reference sequence). The length of the CDR3 is 13 residues. DNA of the CDR3: TGTGCCAGCAGCTCAGGGTATGCTCAGCCCCAGCATTTT. The encoded protein is CASSSGYAQPQHF.

This clonotype was detected many times. The J gene is TRBJ2-1, the V gene TRBV5-1; D gene uncertain. V lost 0 bases and J lost 5, with 6 bases in between. CDR1 SGHRS and CDR2 YFSETQ come from the germline V gene. The length of the CDR3 is 13 residues. CDR3 loop: CASSLGIDNEQFF. The CDR3 bases are TGCGCCAGCAGCTTGGGGATAGACAATGAGCAGTTCTTC.